This passage covers 13 T cell receptor beta chains from one sample sequenced in a study of molecular identifiers for immune sequencing clone quantification. A single record per CDR3 protein comes from TCRdb applying MiXCR to the PCR reads. The data contain 80,000 to 100,000 distinct CDR3 sequences, roughly 24% of them singletons. Specimen: naive CD8+ T cells from blood, with Jurkat cell RNA spiked in. Stated subset: FACS-sorted CD8+CD4-CCR7+CD45RA+ naive T cells. The source of these receptors is a human donor in good health. Some libraries in this study had Jurkat cell RNA spiked in.

With regard to this clonotype: This may be a read error: a much more frequent sequence differs by one nucleotide. The chain recombines TRBV6-2 or TRBV6-3 with TRBJ1-3; no definite D call. The CDR3 consists of 14 residues. Germline V CDR1 and CDR2: MNHEY, SVGEGT. Trimming stripped 6 bases from V and 2 bases from J, with 11 bases between. The CDR3 DNA sequence: TGTGCCAGCAGGGAGTCGGATCCTGGAAACACCATATATTTT. This codes for CASRESDPGNTIYF.

This clonotype showed up just a few times. The chain employs TRBV7-9 and TRBJ2-1; tentatively, D is TRBD1 (5 bases). CDR1 is SEHNR, CDR2 FQNEAQ, per germline (reference sequence). The CDR3 has 14 amino acids. The ends were cut back, 8 bases at V and 10 bases at J, with 21 bases in the middle. The DNA of the CDR3 is TGTGCCAGCGCTACGGACATAGGCTACGCCGAGCAGTTCTTC. Its protein product is CASATDIGYAEQFF.

This clonotype has only a few counts. The V and J genes are TRBV5-6 and TRBJ1-5; no definite D call. Germline V gene sequence: CDR1 SGHDT, CDR2 YYEEEE. V shed 0 bases and J shed 2 bases, with 6 bases lying between them. The CDR3 contains 14 residues. As DNA, the CDR3 is TGTGCCAGCAGCTTGGTGCGAGGCAATCAGCCCCAGCATTTT. Translating gives CASSLVRGNQPQHF.

This clonotype was counted many times. The chain has TRBV2 and TRBJ1-5; tentatively, D is TRBD1 (5 bases). Trimming stripped 2 bases from V and 7 bases from J, with 12 bases between. The CDR3 runs 14 residues. CDR1 is SNHLY and CDR2 is FYNNEI in the germline V gene. DNA for the CDR3: TGTGCCAGCAGTGAACAAGGGGCAGGACAGCCCCAGCATTTT. It encodes CASSEQGAGQPQHF. Full variable domain (rest looked up from reference TRBV2 and TRBJ1-5): EPEVTQTPSHQVTQMGQEVILRCVPISNHLYFYWYRQILGQKVEFLVSFYNNEISEKSEIFDDQFSVERPDGSNFTLKIRSTKLEDSAMYFCASSEQGAGQPQHFGDGTRLSIL.

This clonotype was seen only a few times. V usage is TRBV9 and J usage is TRBJ2-3, with D tentatively TRBD1 or TRBD2 (5 bases each). Germline-derived CDR1 and CDR2 are SGDLS and YYNGEE. The length of the CDR3 is 16 residues. Trimming left V 0 bases short and J 4 bases short, with 15 bases between. CDR3 in DNA: TGTGCCAGCAGCGTAGATCTTGGGGGTGTCGCAGATACGCAGTATTTT. Translation: CASSVDLGGVADTQYF.

There are a few counts of this clonotype. The rearrangement joins TRBV20-1 to TRBJ2-5; either TRBD1 or TRBD2 may supply D (5 bases each). Germline CDR1 and CDR2: DFQATT and SNEGSKA (reference sequence). CDR3 length equals 13 residues. Trimming shortened V by 0 bases and J by 5 bases, and 10 bases separated the two germline ends. The CDR3 here is CSARDEGWETQYF. CDR3 nucleotides: TGCAGTGCTAGAGATGAGGGGTGGGAGACCCAGTACTTC.

This clonotype was observed a single time. A read error is possible here, since a much larger clone lies one base away. Because the CDR3 is missing its conserved closing phenylalanine or tryptophan, this is likely a read error. This chain links TRBV6-5 with TRBJ1-1, with D tentatively TRBD1 (5 bases). Looked up from germline, CDR1 is MNHEY and CDR2 is SVGAGI. Trimming shortened V by 2 bases and J by 3 bases, and 13 bases separated the two germline ends. The CDR3 spans 15 residues. The CDR3 DNA is TGTGCCAGCAGTTACGAGCAGGGAGCGGACACTGAAGCTTTCCTT. Protein product: CASSYEQGADTEAFL.

This clonotype was observed many times. This chain uses TRBV6-1 with TRBJ1-4, with 9 bases that match TRBD1. The CDR3 is made up of 16 amino acids. The junction had 8 bases not matched to a gene; V was cut back by 3 bases and J by 6 bases. The germline gives CDR1 MNHNS, CDR2 SASEGT. The CDR3: CASSEGTGYPDEKLFF. The DNA for the CDR3 is TGTGCCAGCAGTGAGGGGACAGGGTATCCGGATGAAAAACTGTTTTTT.

This clonotype was detected ten times or more. This chain connects TRBV19 to TRBJ2-7, with 8 bases lining up with TRBD2. Germline lookup yields CDR1 LNHDA and CDR2 SQIVND (reference sequence). V lost 6 bases and J lost 0; bases outside the gene matches: 4. This CDR3 is 14 amino acids long. The CDR3 DNA sequence: TGTGCCAGTAGCCCAAGCGGGAGCTCCTACGAGCAGTACTTC. This translates into CASSPSGSSYEQYF.

This rearrangement joins TRBV29-1 to TRBJ2-3; D is undetermined. Germline loops: CDR1 SQVTM, CDR2 ANQGSEA. The CDR3 contains 15 residues. The germline V and J ends were trimmed by 5 bases and 0 bases, with 15 bases remaining between them. CDR3 nucleotide sequence: TGCAGCGTTTACGGTGATTATTCTAGCACAGATACGCAGTATTTT. Its protein product is CSVYGDYSSTDTQYF.

At least ten counts were recorded for this clonotype. This chain connects TRBV15 to TRBJ2-3; D gene ambiguous. Germline CDR1 reads LNHNV; CDR2 reads YYDKDF (reference sequence). This CDR3 region has 13 residues. Trimming left V 0 bases short and J 6 bases short, with 7 bases between. The CDR3, as DNA: TGTGCCACCAGCAGAGATAGATTGGATACGCAGTATTTT. Residues: CATSRDRLDTQYF. Filled out from reference TRBV15 and TRBJ2-3, the complete variable domain reads DAMVIQNPRYQVTQFGKPVTLSCSQTLNHNVMYWYQQKSSQAPKLLFHYYDKDFNNEADTPDNFQSRRPNTSFCFLDIRSPGLGDTAMYLCATSRDRLDTQYFGPGTRLTVL.

The V gene is TRBV12-3 or TRBV12-4, the J gene TRBJ2-7; 9 bases agree with TRBD1. The V segment lost 6 bases and the J segment 6 bases; nucleotides outside the gene matches: 15. This CDR3 is built from 16 residues. The CDR3 spells CASSPFPTDRGSEQYF. CDR3 nucleotide sequence: TGTGCCAGCAGCCCCTTCCCCACGGACAGGGGATCCGAGCAGTACTTC.

This chain connects TRBV27 to TRBJ2-2, with unresolved D. V gave up 8 bases and J gave up 4 bases, with 14 bases separating them. The CDR3 contains 14 residues. CDR1 and CDR2 (germline): MNHEY, SMNVEV (reference sequence). The CDR3 nucleotides are TGTGCCAGCGGTTGGAGTAGGATCACCGGGGAGCTGTTTTTT. Its translation: CASGWSRITGELFF.